A selection of T cell receptor beta chains follows, all from one sample in a study of blood T cell repertoires in COVID-19. Libraries were prepared by immunoSEQ multiplex PCR; TCRdb keeps only in-frame clonotypes and omits some of them. The sample lists over 200,000 clones, roughly 90% occurring once. The specimen sequenced was PBMCs or T cells enriched from blood (not recorded which). These receptors were taken from a woman between 50 and 59 years old in a cohort exposed to, infected with or recovered from COVID-19 (not recorded which). Each CDR3 is given with its conserved first and last residue. The order of the fields is J gene, V gene, CDR3 protein.

>TRBJ2-1|TRBV7-3
CASSLLGTGAYEQFF
>TRBJ2-2|TRBV7-6
CASSHRRAMNTGELFF
>TRBJ2-7|TRBV6-5
CASSYSGTGSYEQYF
>TRBJ1-2|TRBV6-5
CASRVRGSYGYTF
>TRBJ2-7|TRBV28
CASTVSGGNYEQYF
>TRBJ1-5|TRBV27
CASSLGANQPQHF
>TRBJ2-3|TRBV15
CATSRDSAGADTQYF
>TRBJ1-5|TRBV2
CASSEQLQGFQPQHF
>TRBJ1-3|TRBV19
CATSPGTPRGNTIYF
>TRBJ2-5|TRBV5-4
CASSLAVAGGSKSETQYF
>TRBJ2-2|TRBV3-1/TRBV3-2
CASSQDLLAAAVGELFF
>TRBJ1-2|TRBV5-1
CASSLATPDYGYTF